Listed here are 6 T cell receptor beta chains from one sample, sequenced in a study of technical replicates of blood from a handful of donors (dated by TCRdb to the late 2010s). The receptor library was made with the immunoSEQ multiplex PCR assay. TCRdb retrieved this table from immuneACCESS and kept in-frame rearrangements only. Not all clones are present; in checked studies, unresolved V genes account for under half, and no reason is known for the remainder. This sample has tens of thousands of clones in its table, and roughly 96% of those were observed once. Clones ranked in the top ten supply approximately 0.2% of the sample. What was sequenced was T cells isolated from PBMCs. The receptors were sampled from a human donor in good health.

The rearrangement uses TRBV5-1 and TRBJ1-3, with D perhaps matching TRBD1 (5 bases). V lost 0 bases, J lost 0 bases, and 10 bases lay in between. Germline V gene lookup returns CDR1 SGHRS and CDR2 YFSETQ. The CDR3 is made up of 16 amino acids. The CDR3 sequence: CASSLGRQTSGNTIYF. For the CDR3, the DNA is TGCGCCAGCAGCTTGGGAAGACAGACCTCTGGAAACACCATATATTTT. Full variable domain (outside the CDR3, taken from reference TRBV5-1 and TRBJ1-3): KAGVTQTPRYLIKTRGQQVTLSCSPISGHRSVSWYQQTPGQGLQFLFEYFSETQRNKGNFPGRFSGRQFSNSRSEMNVSTLELGDSALYLCASSLGRQTSGNTIYFGEGSWLTVV.

The chain employs TRBV5-1 and TRBJ2-5; the D gene is possibly TRBD1 (6 bases). CDR3 length: 15 amino acids. The V and J ends lost 2 bases and 1 base respectively, with 12 bases between them. The germline V gene has CDR1 SGHRS and CDR2 YFSETQ. CDR3 sequence: CASSLGGYIQETQYF. The CDR3 DNA reads as TGCGCCAGCAGCTTAGGGGGATACATCCAAGAGACCCAGTACTTC.

CDR3 bases: TGTGCCAGCAGTCGCAGTTCCTCAGCGAGAGGCTACACCTTC. This sequence encodes CASSRSSSARGYTF. The chain links TRBV6-5 to TRBJ1-2; D gene ambiguous. The CDR3 is made up of 14 amino acids. The V end was cut by 5 bases, the J end by 8 bases, with 18 bases between. Germline assignment: CDR1 MNHEY and CDR2 SVGAGI.

The chain links TRBV10-3 to TRBJ2-7; D is unclear. CDR3 length: 16 amino acids. Per germline, CDR1 ENHRY and CDR2 SYGVKD. V lost 0 bases and J lost 0, with 12 bases in between. The CDR3 bases are TGTGCCATCAGTGAGTCCCTTGGTCCGGGCTCCTACGAGCAGTACTTC. Translating it yields CAISESLGPGSYEQYF.

The chain couples TRBV30 to TRBJ1-2, with no clear D. The CDR3 contains 12 residues. Germline values: CDR1 GTSNPN, CDR2 SVGIG (reference sequence). V lost 5 bases and J lost 3, with 10 bases in between. The CDR3 protein is CAWPQEDYGYTF. DNA of the CDR3: TGTGCCTGGCCCCAAGAGGACTATGGCTACACCTTC.

This clone has a single count. This rearrangement joins TRBV14 to TRBJ2-7; 10 nucleotides match TRBD2. The CDR3 consists of 18 residues. The J segment lost 2 bases and the V segment lost 1 base, leaving 11 bases of the junction unmatched. Germline V CDR1 and CDR2: SGHDN, FVKESK. The CDR3 region is CASSQAWSGTSATYEQYF. The CDR3, as DNA: TGTGCCAGCAGCCAAGCTTGGTCCGGGACTAGCGCAACCTACGAGCAGTACTTC.